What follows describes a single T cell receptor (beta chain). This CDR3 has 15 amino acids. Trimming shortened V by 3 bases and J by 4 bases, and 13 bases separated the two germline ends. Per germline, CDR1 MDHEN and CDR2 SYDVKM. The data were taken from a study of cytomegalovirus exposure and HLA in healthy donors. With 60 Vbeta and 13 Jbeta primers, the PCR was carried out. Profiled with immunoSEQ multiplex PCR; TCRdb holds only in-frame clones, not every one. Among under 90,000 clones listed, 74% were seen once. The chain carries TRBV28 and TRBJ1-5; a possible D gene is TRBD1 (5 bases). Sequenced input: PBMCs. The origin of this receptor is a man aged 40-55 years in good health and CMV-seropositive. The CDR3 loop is CASSLRGLANQPQHF. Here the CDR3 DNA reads TGTGCCAGCAGTTTGCGGGGGTTAGCAAATCAGCCCCAGCATTTT.